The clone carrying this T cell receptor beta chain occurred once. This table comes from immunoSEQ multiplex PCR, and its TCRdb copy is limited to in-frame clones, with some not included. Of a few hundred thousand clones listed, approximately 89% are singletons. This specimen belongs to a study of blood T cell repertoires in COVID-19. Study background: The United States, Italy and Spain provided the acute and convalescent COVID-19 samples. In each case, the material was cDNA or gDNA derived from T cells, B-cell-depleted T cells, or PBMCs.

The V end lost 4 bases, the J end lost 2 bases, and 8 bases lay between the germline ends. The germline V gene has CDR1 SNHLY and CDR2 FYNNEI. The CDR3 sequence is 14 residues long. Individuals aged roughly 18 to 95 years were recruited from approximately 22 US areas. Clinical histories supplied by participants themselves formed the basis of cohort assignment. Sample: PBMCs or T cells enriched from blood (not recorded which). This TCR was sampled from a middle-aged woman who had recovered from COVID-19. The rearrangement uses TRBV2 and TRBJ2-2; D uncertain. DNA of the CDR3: TGTGCCAGCAGTGTGGAGAGAAACACCGGGGAGCTGTTTTTT. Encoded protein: CASSVERNTGELFF.